Below, one T cell receptor (beta chain) is given with its context. This record comes from a study of shared clonotypes between healthy human individuals. TCRdb's table, derived via immunoSEQ multiplex PCR, lists solely in-frame clones and lacks some. The sample includes about 380,000 clones, approximately 97% of them seen just once. Looked up from germline, CDR1 is SGHRS and CDR2 is YFSETQ. V dropped 5 bases and J dropped 6 bases, with 15 bases sitting between them. This CDR3 comprises 14 residues. Sequenced: memory CD8+ T cells sorted from blood. The subset denotes: CD45RO+ cells pooled with CCR7-negative TemRA cells. The TCR originated in a man aged 25-45 years in good health. This chain links TRBV5-1 with TRBJ1-5, with D possibly being TRBD1 (6 bases). The CDR3 coding sequence is TGCGCCAGCAGATATCGACAGGACCTTCAGCCCCAGCATTTT. Translation gives CASRYRQDLQPQHF.